Listed below are T cell receptor beta chains from one sample, sequenced in a study of CD8+CD57+ T cells in acquired aplastic anemia. TCRdb itself ran the reads through MiXCR, one entry per CDR3 protein. Here the sample spans about 190,000 distinct CDR3 sequences, approximately 48% being singletons. Sequenced: sorted CD4+, CD8+, or CD8+CD57+ T cells (not recorded which) from PBMCs. Every receptor here comes from a human donor with aplastic anemia. Each CDR3 is given with its conserved first and last residue. Fields, in order: D gene, V gene, clone size, J gene, CDR3 protein, CDR3 DNA. The D gene is left open where the match is weak. Not all rows give a size; the values are once, few, many and, for expanded clones, a class.

d_gene: -; v_gene: TRBV9; abundance: many; j_gene: TRBJ1-5; CDR3aa: CASSVGGSVNQPQHF; CDR3nt: TGTGCCAGCAGCGTAGGGGGTTCGGTCAATCAGCCCCAGCATTTT
d_gene: -; v_gene: TRBV19; abundance: once; j_gene: TRBJ2-7; CDR3aa: CASHRGAGSYEQYF; CDR3nt: TGTGCCTCCCACCGGGGGGCGGGCTCCTACGAGCAGTACTTC
d_gene: -; v_gene: TRBV7-8; abundance: -; j_gene: TRBJ1-1; CDR3aa: CASSPGHLSTEAFF; CDR3nt: TGTGCCAGCAGCCCAGGACACCTCAGTACTGAAGCTTTCTTT
d_gene: -; v_gene: TRBV9; abundance: many; j_gene: TRBJ2-3; CDR3aa: CASSVVGGQATDTQYF; CDR3nt: TGTGCCAGCAGCGTAGTAGGCGGTCAAGCCACAGATACGCAGTATTTT
d_gene: -; v_gene: TRBV5-4; abundance: -; j_gene: TRBJ1-2; CDR3aa: CASSLDGGYTF; CDR3nt: TGTGCCAGCAGCTTGGATGGGGGCTACACCTTC
d_gene: TRBD1; v_gene: TRBV10-3; abundance: -; j_gene: TRBJ1-2; CDR3aa: CAISALDRAGYTF; CDR3nt: TGTGCCATCAGTGCTTTGGACAGGGCGGGCTACACCTTC
d_gene: -; v_gene: TRBV9; abundance: many; j_gene: TRBJ1-6; CDR3aa: CASSVGGINPLHF; CDR3nt: TGTGCCAGCAGCGTAGGAGGCATTAATCCCCTCCACTTT
d_gene: -; v_gene: TRBV24-1; abundance: few; j_gene: TRBJ2-2; CDR3aa: CATSARQTGELFF; CDR3nt: TGTGCCACCAGTGCCCGACAAACCGGGGAGCTGTTTTTT
d_gene: -; v_gene: TRBV13; abundance: few; j_gene: TRBJ2-5; CDR3aa: CASSPGRLGGETQYF; CDR3nt: TGTGCCAGCAGCCCAGGGCGCCTGGGGGGAGAGACCCAGTACTTC
d_gene: -; v_gene: TRBV10-1; abundance: -; j_gene: TRBJ1-5; CDR3aa: CASSGGQAQHF; CDR3nt: TGCGCCAGCAGTGGGGGTCAGGCCCAGCATTTT
d_gene: -; v_gene: TRBV7-9; abundance: -; j_gene: TRBJ2-1; CDR3aa: CASGLAAASEQFF; CDR3nt: TGTGCCAGCGGATTAGCGGCGGCCTCCGAGCAGTTCTTC
d_gene: -; v_gene: TRBV18; abundance: few; j_gene: TRBJ2-3; CDR3aa: CASSQDRLNTDTQYF; CDR3nt: TGTGCCAGCTCGCAGGACAGACTAAATACAGATACGCAGTATTTT
d_gene: TRBD1; v_gene: TRBV7-2; abundance: many; j_gene: TRBJ1-4; CDR3aa: CASSLAQDRGRAELFF; CDR3nt: TGTGCCAGCAGCTTAGCCCAGGACAGGGGGAGGGCGGAACTGTTTTTT
d_gene: TRBD1; v_gene: TRBV29-1; abundance: -; j_gene: TRBJ2-1; CDR3aa: CSVDPRGFGNEQFF; CDR3nt: TGCAGCGTTGACCCCAGGGGGTTCGGCAATGAGCAGTTCTTC
d_gene: -; v_gene: TRBV12-3/TRBV12-4; abundance: many; j_gene: TRBJ2-7; CDR3aa: CASGPGTYEQYF; CDR3nt: TGTGCCAGCGGACCGGGGACCTACGAGCAGTACTTC
d_gene: -; v_gene: TRBV12-3/TRBV12-4; abundance: medium-sized; j_gene: TRBJ1-6; CDR3aa: CASSFASIQPLHF; CDR3nt: TGTGCCAGCAGTTTCGCGTCAATTCAACCCCTCCACTTT
d_gene: -; v_gene: TRBV11-1; abundance: -; j_gene: TRBJ2-2; CDR3aa: CASSLAVGQGSGELFF; CDR3nt: TGTGCCAGCAGCTTAGCTGTGGGGCAGGGGTCCGGGGAGCTGTTTTTT
d_gene: -; v_gene: TRBV11-3; abundance: -; j_gene: TRBJ2-3; CDR3aa: CASSGRTGTDTQYF; CDR3nt: TGTGCCAGCAGCGGAAGAACCGGGACAGATACGCAGTATTTT
d_gene: -; v_gene: TRBV15; abundance: -; j_gene: TRBJ2-5; CDR3aa: CATSRNPRAGETQYF; CDR3nt: TGTGCCACCAGCAGAAATCCCCGGGCAGGAGAGACCCAGTACTTC
d_gene: -; v_gene: TRBV6-2/TRBV6-3; abundance: many; j_gene: TRBJ1-2; CDR3aa: CASIYSPLGTYGYTF; CDR3nt: TGTGCCAGCATCTATTCACCCCTTGGCACCTATGGCTACACCTTC
d_gene: TRBD1; v_gene: TRBV7-8; abundance: -; j_gene: TRBJ1-1; CDR3aa: CASSLVGTGSEAFF; CDR3nt: TGTGCCAGCAGCTTAGTTGGGACAGGCTCCGAAGCTTTCTTT
d_gene: TRBD1; v_gene: TRBV6-1; abundance: -; j_gene: TRBJ1-1; CDR3aa: CASTRRVRGLGYTEAFF; CDR3nt: TGTGCCAGCACCCGGAGAGTCAGGGGGCTCGGGTACACTGAAGCTTTCTTT
d_gene: TRBD1; v_gene: TRBV28; abundance: many; j_gene: TRBJ2-7; CDR3aa: CASTGQPSYEQYF; CDR3nt: TGTGCCAGCACGGGACAGCCCAGTTACGAGCAGTACTTC
d_gene: -; v_gene: TRBV15; abundance: -; j_gene: TRBJ2-7; CDR3aa: CATSRDAVYEQYF; CDR3nt: TGTGCCACCAGCAGAGACGCGGTCTACGAGCAGTACTTC
d_gene: -; v_gene: TRBV7-6; abundance: -; j_gene: TRBJ1-1; CDR3aa: CASSPGQMEAFF; CDR3nt: TGTGCCAGCAGCCCAGGCCAGATGGAAGCTTTCTTT
d_gene: -; v_gene: TRBV15; abundance: few; j_gene: TRBJ2-6; CDR3aa: CATSRGDTSGANVLTF; CDR3nt: TGTGCCACCAGCAGAGGCGATACGTCTGGGGCCAACGTCCTGACTTTC
d_gene: -; v_gene: TRBV29-1; abundance: -; j_gene: TRBJ2-5; CDR3aa: CSVEAAGYQETQYF; CDR3nt: TGCAGCGTTGAGGCGGCAGGGTACCAAGAGACCCAGTACTTC
d_gene: TRBD2; v_gene: TRBV11-1; abundance: -; j_gene: TRBJ2-2; CDR3aa: CARSFRTSPRGAGELFF; CDR3nt: TGTGCCAGAAGCTTCCGGACTAGCCCTCGGGGCGCCGGGGAGCTGTTTTTT
d_gene: TRBD1; v_gene: TRBV19; abundance: -; j_gene: TRBJ1-1; CDR3aa: CASSYTGPGGTEAFF; CDR3nt: TGTGCCAGTAGTTACACGGGGCCAGGGGGCACTGAAGCTTTCTTT
d_gene: -; v_gene: TRBV24-1; abundance: -; j_gene: TRBJ2-5; CDR3aa: CATSDSREKTQYF; CDR3nt: TGTGCCACCAGTGATTCCCGTGAAAAGACCCAGTACTTC
d_gene: -; v_gene: TRBV15; abundance: -; j_gene: TRBJ1-1; CDR3aa: CATSRDRGWTEAFF; CDR3nt: TGTGCCACCAGCAGAGACAGGGGATGGACTGAAGCTTTCTTT
d_gene: -; v_gene: TRBV20-1; abundance: many; j_gene: TRBJ1-6; CDR3aa: CSARKQGNNSPLHF; CDR3nt: TGCAGTGCTAGAAAACAGGGAAATAATTCACCCCTCCACTTT
d_gene: TRBD1; v_gene: TRBV19; abundance: -; j_gene: TRBJ2-7; CDR3aa: CASRQGAYEQYF; CDR3nt: TGTGCCAGCCGACAGGGGGCTTACGAGCAGTACTTC
d_gene: -; v_gene: TRBV27; abundance: -; j_gene: TRBJ1-2; CDR3aa: CASSPGSPIYGYTF; CDR3nt: TGTGCCAGCAGTCCAGGCTCCCCTATCTATGGCTACACCTTC
d_gene: -; v_gene: TRBV29-1; abundance: -; j_gene: TRBJ1-2; CDR3aa: CSALGGGGGYTF; CDR3nt: TGCAGCGCCTTGGGGGGAGGAGGTGGCTACACTTTC
d_gene: -; v_gene: TRBV6-7; abundance: -; j_gene: TRBJ1-2; CDR3aa: CASSYLCANYGYTF; CDR3nt: TGTGCCAGCAGTTACTTATGTGCTAACTATGGCTACACCTTC
d_gene: TRBD1; v_gene: TRBV29-1; abundance: -; j_gene: TRBJ2-3; CDR3aa: CSVEAGGAGTQYF; CDR3nt: TGCAGCGTTGAGGCAGGGGGCGCAGGTACGCAGTATTTT